Listed below are T cell receptor beta chains from one sample, sequenced in a study of spatial heterogeneity in lung cancer. TCRdb redid the calling of the 5' RACE reads with MiXCR, one entry per CDR3 protein. The profile shows about 1,600 distinct CDR3 sequences, more than 9% of them singletons. The sample consisted of lung tumor tissue, taken at surgery. The receptors were gathered from a female donor with early-stage non-small cell lung cancer. Each CDR3 is given with its conserved first and last residue. A D gene is named only where the DNA matches it firmly. Size is stated for part of the rows, as once, few or many counts, or as a class when the clone is expanded.

cdr3_aa	cdr3_nt	d_call	v_call	j_call	clone_size
CASSRGGSGSYNEQFF	TGTGCCAGCAGTCGCGGAGGGAGCGGCTCCTACAATGAGCAGTTCTTC	NA	TRBV6-5	TRBJ2-1	medium-sized
CASSYAAPVNTEAFF	TGTGCCAGCAGTTACGCGGCACCAGTGAACACTGAAGCTTTCTTT	NA	TRBV6-2/TRBV6-3	TRBJ1-1	few
CASSSEDRGSTGELFF	TGCGCCAGCAGCTCCGAGGACAGGGGGAGCACCGGGGAGCTGTTTTTT	TRBD1	TRBV5-1	TRBJ2-2	NA
CSADPSGRHEAQYF	TGCAGTGCTGACCCTAGCGGGAGGCATGAAGCCCAGTACTTC	TRBD2	TRBV20-1	TRBJ2-5	medium-sized
CASSFGGGETQYF	TGTGCCAGCAGTTTTGGCGGGGGAGAGACCCAGTACTTC	TRBD2	TRBV28	TRBJ2-5	NA
CASSFGTGTYEQYF	TGTGCCAGCAGCTTCGGGACAGGGACCTACGAGCAGTACTTC	TRBD1	TRBV11-2	TRBJ2-7	large
CASSLKGTDTQYF	TGTGCCAGCAGCTTGAAAGGGACAGATACGCAGTATTTT	NA	TRBV5-6	TRBJ2-3	medium-sized
CASSAPTGETQYF	TGTGCCAGCAGCGCCCCAACGGGGGAGACCCAGTACTTC	NA	TRBV7-2	TRBJ2-5	NA
CASSPTSSGSSGEQFF	TGTGCCAGCAGCCCCACGTCTAGCGGGAGCTCTGGTGAGCAGTTCTTC	TRBD2	TRBV7-3	TRBJ2-1	medium-sized
CSVEGLAGAYEQYF	TGCAGCGTTGAAGGGCTAGCGGGTGCCTACGAGCAGTACTTC	TRBD2	TRBV29-1	TRBJ2-7	few
CSARLAGSRGYNEQFF	TGCAGTGCTAGACTAGCGGGCTCTCGTGGGTACAATGAGCAGTTCTTC	TRBD2	TRBV20-1	TRBJ2-1	medium-sized
CASSRTGTGGEQYF	TGTGCCAGCAGCCGGACGGGGACAGGGGGCGAGCAGTACTTC	TRBD1	TRBV6-5	TRBJ2-7	many
CASSPRPRGVYEQYF	TGTGCCAGCAGCCCTCGGCCAAGGGGGGTCTACGAGCAGTACTTC	NA	TRBV12-3/TRBV12-4	TRBJ2-7	large
CASSSDMLGQFF	TGTGCCAGCAGTTCAGACATGTTAGGGCAGTTCTTC	NA	TRBV27	TRBJ2-1	large
CASSTFGTYGNQPQHF	TGTGCCAGTAGTACCTTTGGGACATATGGCAATCAGCCCCAGCATTTT	NA	TRBV19	TRBJ1-5	large
CASSLGGSRADTQYF	TGTGCCAGCAGCTTAGGCGGTTCCAGGGCAGATACGCAGTATTTT	NA	TRBV13	TRBJ2-3	medium-sized
CASSPSVSSFYEQFF	TGTGCCAGCAGCCCTTCTGTTAGTAGTTTCTATGAGCAGTTCTTC	NA	TRBV7-9	TRBJ2-1	NA
CASSRGQVTGELFF	TGCGCCAGCAGCAGGGGACAGGTCACCGGGGAGCTGTTTTTT	TRBD1	TRBV5-1	TRBJ2-2	few
CASSSLGGRGGRYEQYF	TGTGCCAGCAGCTCCCTCGGCGGGCGGGGGGGTAGGTACGAGCAGTACTTC	TRBD2	TRBV7-2	TRBJ2-7	medium-sized
CASRGLAGGEDTQYF	TGTGCCAGCAGGGGACTAGCGGGAGGGGAAGATACGCAGTATTTT	TRBD2	TRBV27	TRBJ2-3	large
CASSESTQNTGELFF	TGTGCCAGCAGTGAAAGTACACAGAACACCGGGGAGCTGTTTTTT	NA	TRBV6-1	TRBJ2-2	many
CATSEGTGGPEVQYF	TGTGCCACCAGTGAAGGGACAGGGGGCCCTGAGGTGCAGTACTTC	TRBD1	TRBV24-1	TRBJ2-7	NA
CASSYGETEAFF	TGTGCCAGCAGTTACGGGGAAACTGAAGCTTTCTTT	NA	TRBV6-6	TRBJ1-1	medium-sized
CASSLALTADYNSPLHF	TGTGCCAGCAGCTTAGCGCTAACAGCAGATTATAATTCACCCCTCCACTTT	NA	TRBV7-2	TRBJ1-6	medium-sized
CASSWTTQETQYF	TGCGCCAGCAGCTGGACAACTCAAGAGACCCAGTACTTC	NA	TRBV5-1	TRBJ2-5	medium-sized
CASSFSSAKETQYF	TGTGCCAGCAGCTTTTCCTCAGCGAAAGAGACCCAGTACTTC	NA	TRBV7-2	TRBJ2-5	NA
CASSLQGLAGGPSYEQYF	TGTGCCAGCAGCCTACAGGGACTAGCGGGAGGGCCGTCCTACGAGCAGTACTTC	TRBD2	TRBV11-2	TRBJ2-7	medium-sized
CASSTGLAGTDTQYF	TGCGCCAGCAGCACAGGACTAGCGGGGACAGATACGCAGTATTTT	TRBD2	TRBV5-1	TRBJ2-3	medium-sized
CASSFFSGAGVRQYF	TGTGCCAGCAGTTTCTTTTCGGGAGCGGGAGTCAGGCAGTATTTT	TRBD2	TRBV28	TRBJ2-3	medium-sized
CASSVGGSQETQYF	TGTGCCAGCAGCGTAGGCGGCAGCCAAGAGACCCAGTACTTC	NA	TRBV9	TRBJ2-5	many
CASSFQDTDTQYF	TGTGCCAGCAGCTTTCAGGACACAGATACGCAGTATTTT	NA	TRBV5-6	TRBJ2-3	many
CASSLWGEANQPQHF	TGTGCCAGCAGCTTATGGGGGGAAGCAAACCAGCCCCAGCATTTT	NA	TRBV7-8	TRBJ1-5	NA
CASSASGLSIDTQYF	TGTGCCAGCAGTGCCTCGGGACTCAGTATAGATACGCAGTATTTT	NA	TRBV28	TRBJ2-3	few
CASSQREGPSGELFF	TGTGCCAGCAGCCAGCGGGAGGGCCCTTCGGGGGAGCTGTTTTTT	TRBD2	TRBV7-8	TRBJ2-2	large
CSARGRGGGADEQFF	TGCAGTGCTCGAGGCCGGGGGGGAGGTGCTGATGAGCAGTTCTTC	TRBD2	TRBV20-1	TRBJ2-1	medium-sized
CSARDKGTPNEKLFF	TGCAGTGCTAGAGATAAGGGAACGCCTAATGAAAAACTGTTTTTT	NA	TRBV20-1	TRBJ1-4	NA
CASSPLSGANVLTF	TGTGCCAGCTCACCTCTCTCTGGGGCCAACGTCCTGACTTTC	NA	TRBV18	TRBJ2-6	medium-sized
CASIQNGASTDTQYF	TGTGCCAGCATCCAGAATGGGGCTTCCACAGATACGCAGTATTTT	NA	TRBV5-6	TRBJ2-3	medium-sized
CSAPGWRDLNEQFF	TGCAGCGCCCCAGGGTGGCGGGACCTCAATGAGCAGTTCTTC	NA	TRBV29-1	TRBJ2-1	few
CASSLNGRTSTDTQYF	TGCGCCAGCAGCTTGAATGGGAGGACTAGCACAGATACGCAGTATTTT	NA	TRBV5-1	TRBJ2-3	medium-sized
CASSFRRSRGQETQYF	TGTGCCAGCAGCTTTAGGAGGTCGCGGGGGCAAGAGACCCAGTACTTC	TRBD2	TRBV11-1	TRBJ2-5	medium-sized
CASSPRGNYEQYF	TGTGCCAGCAGCCCCAGGGGGAACTACGAGCAGTACTTC	TRBD1	TRBV7-2	TRBJ2-7	medium-sized
CASSILSGDYTDTQYF	TGTGCCAGTAGTATATTAAGCGGGGACTACACAGATACGCAGTATTTT	TRBD2	TRBV19	TRBJ2-3	NA
CASSERHGSSYEQYF	TGTGCCAGCAGTGAAAGACACGGAAGCTCCTACGAGCAGTACTTC	NA	TRBV6-1	TRBJ2-7	large
CASSIGAKKETQYF	TGTGCCAGCTCCATTGGCGCGAAGAAAGAGACCCAGTACTTC	NA	TRBV9	TRBJ2-5	NA
CANSPDGGASYNEQFF	TGTGCCAACTCACCAGACGGGGGTGCCTCCTACAATGAGCAGTTCTTC	NA	TRBV18	TRBJ2-1	once
CASSLVQATDTQYF	TGTGCCAGCAGCTTAGTGCAGGCGACAGATACGCAGTATTTT	NA	TRBV7-2	TRBJ2-3	NA
CSARDPLLANYGYTF	TGCAGTGCTAGAGACCCTTTACTAGCTAACTATGGCTACACCTTC	NA	TRBV20-1	TRBJ1-2	few
CSAITVTGIYSNQPQHF	TGCAGTGCCATAACCGTAACAGGGATTTATAGCAATCAGCCCCAGCATTTT	NA	TRBV20-1	TRBJ1-5	NA
CASSLERNYEQYF	TGTGCCAGCAGCTTGGAGAGGAACTACGAGCAGTACTTC	NA	TRBV5-4	TRBJ2-7	medium-sized
CASSLRSGLHEQYF	TGTGCCAGCAGTTTACGGTCAGGTCTCCACGAGCAGTACTTC	NA	TRBV27	TRBJ2-7	NA
CASSESVAGGIGELFF	TGTGCCAGCAGTGAAAGTGTAGCGGGAGGAATCGGGGAGCTGTTTTTT	TRBD2	TRBV6-1	TRBJ2-2	medium-sized
CASSSVRVQSEAFF	TGTGCCAGCAGTTCAGTACGGGTGCAGAGTGAAGCTTTCTTT	NA	TRBV28	TRBJ1-1	medium-sized
CASSEVLTGNSNQPQHF	TGTGCCAGCAGTGAAGTCCTGACAGGGAATAGCAATCAGCCCCAGCATTTT	TRBD1	TRBV6-1	TRBJ1-5	medium-sized
CARSDIPGQGYNEQFF	TGTGCCAGAAGCGATATTCCGGGACAGGGCTACAATGAGCAGTTCTTC	TRBD1	TRBV5-3	TRBJ2-1	NA
CASSLATLNSYGYTF	TGTGCCAGCAGCTTAGCGACCCTAAACTCATATGGCTACACCTTC	NA	TRBV7-2	TRBJ1-2	medium-sized
CASSLSGRDIQYF	TGTGCCAGCAGCTTGTCAGGGCGCGACATTCAGTACTTC	NA	TRBV7-2	TRBJ2-4	few
CASSFDRRSGNTIYF	TGTGCCAGCAGTTTTGACAGGCGCTCTGGAAACACCATATATTTT	NA	TRBV6-5	TRBJ1-3	NA
CASSVHGTGGDEQYF	TGCGCCAGCAGCGTCCATGGGACAGGGGGGGACGAGCAGTACTTC	TRBD1	TRBV5-1	TRBJ2-7	medium-sized